This entry lists 31 T cell receptor beta chains sequenced from one sample in a study of shared T cell receptors in the human thymus. Clones were read by immunoSEQ multiplex PCR, and TCRdb kept only the in-frame ones, dropping some. The data show about 380,000 clones, 95% seen once. Specimen: thymocytes. All receptors derive from a human donor.

The chain employs TRBV18 and TRBJ2-7, with 7 bases identical to TRBD2. Germline CDR1 KGHSH, CDR2 LQKENI. With V trimmed by 5 bases and J by 2 bases, 6 bases remained unmatched. CDR3 size: 14 residues. The CDR3 coding sequence is TGTGCCAGCTCATCTCAGCGGGGTGCCTACGAGCAGTACTTC. As protein: CASSSQRGAYEQYF.

The chain carries TRBV18 and TRBJ1-1, with a possible D match to TRBD1 (5 bases). Trimming stripped 0 bases from V and 3 bases from J, with 5 bases between. The CDR3 has 13 residues. CDR1 is KGHSH, CDR2 LQKENI, per germline. The CDR3, as DNA: TGTGCCAGCTCACCACCAGGGGACACTGAAGCTTTCTTT. Translation gives CASSPPGDTEAFF.

The chain couples TRBV9 to TRBJ2-3; D possibly corresponds to TRBD2 (6 bases). Per the germline V gene, CDR1 is SGDLS and CDR2 is YYNGEE. CDR3 length: 15 residues. V was clipped by 3 bases and J by 2 bases, with 13 bases between them. The CDR3 spells CASSGSVGLTDTQYF. The DNA for the CDR3 is TGTGCCAGCAGCGGGTCTGTGGGACTCACAGATACGCAGTATTTT.

To note about this clone: Other DNA sequences in the same sample also yield this CDR3. This chain uses TRBV5-1 with TRBJ2-7, with D perhaps TRBD1 (5 bases). Looked up from germline, CDR1 is SGHRS and CDR2 is YFSETQ. CDR3 length equals 12 residues. V was shortened by 5 bases and J by 3 bases, with 9 bases between the two germline ends. The CDR3 is CASSSDSYEQYF. The CDR3 nucleotides read TGCGCCAGCAGTTCTGACAGCTACGAGCAGTACTTC.

This chain's CDR3 is CASSRTSGSSYNEQFF. Written as DNA, the CDR3 is TGTGCCAGCAGCCGGACTAGCGGGAGTTCCTACAATGAGCAGTTCTTC. V is TRBV6-4 and J is TRBJ2-1, with 13 bases fitting TRBD2. V was clipped by 6 bases and J by 1 base; unmatched bases: 3. CDR3 length: 16 residues. The V gene's germline CDR1 is MRHNA and CDR2 SNTAGT.

The chain couples TRBV11-2 to TRBJ2-1, with TRBD2 as a possible D gene (6 bases). The V end was cut by 5 bases, the J end by 0 bases, with 17 bases between. Looked up from germline, CDR1 is SGHAT and CDR2 is FQNNGV. The CDR3 consists of 17 residues. CDR3 region: CASSRRDFLSSYNEQFF. DNA for the CDR3: TGTGCCAGCAGCAGACGGGACTTCCTAAGCTCCTACAATGAGCAGTTCTTC.

The chain uses TRBV27 and TRBJ2-7; D call uncertain. V was shortened by 5 bases and J by 0 bases, with 11 bases between the two germline ends. The CDR3 runs to 14 residues. Germline values: CDR1 MNHEY, CDR2 SMNVEV (reference sequence). The CDR3 loop reads CASSPPVPSYEQYF. The CDR3 DNA sequence: TGTGCCAGCAGTCCCCCGGTCCCCTCCTACGAGCAGTACTTC.

CDR3 in amino acids: CASRPDSDRNNEQFF. The CDR3 nucleotides read TGTGCCAGCAGACCCGACTCGGACCGTAACAATGAGCAGTTCTTC. The chain uses TRBV6-1 and TRBJ2-1, with D unresolved. Germline V gives CDR1 MNHNS, CDR2 SASEGT. The CDR3 contains 15 residues. Trimming took 6 bases from V and 5 from J, leaving 17 bases between them.

V and J are TRBV4-3 and TRBJ2-1; 14 bases map to TRBD2. The CDR3 spans 18 residues. From germline, CDR1 is LGHNA and CDR2 YSLEER. V was clipped by 0 bases and J by 5 bases; unmatched bases: 6. CDR3: CASSQDPRLAGGDNEQFF. The DNA of the CDR3 is TGCGCCAGCAGCCAAGATCCCCGACTAGCGGGAGGGGACAATGAGCAGTTCTTC.

The V call is TRBV14, the J call TRBJ1-5, with 10 positions matching TRBD1. V lost 3 bases and J lost 2; bases outside the gene matches: 16. This CDR3 comprises 20 residues. Germline V lookup: CDR1 SGHDN, CDR2 FVKESK. The CDR3 DNA is TGTGCCAGCAGCCACCCCGCACGGACAGGGGGAGATTGCGGCAATCAGCCCCAGCATTTT. Protein: CASSHPARTGGDCGNQPQHF.

The chain is built from TRBV7-8 and TRBJ2-7, with D perhaps TRBD1 (6 bases). Trimming cost V 1 base and J 8 bases, with 24 bases left between them. CDR3 size: 17 residues. Germline lookup yields CDR1 SGHVS and CDR2 FQNEAQ. CDR3 amino acids: CASSLEGTGTPNPQQYF. DNA of the CDR3: TGTGCCAGCAGCTTAGAAGGCACCGGGACACCGAACCCTCAGCAGTACTTC.

The chain couples TRBV28 to TRBJ1-2; D gene unclear. The V gene lost 5 bases and the J gene lost 7 bases, with 11 bases spanning the gap. Germline CDR1 is MDHEN and CDR2 is SYDVKM. The CDR3 has 12 residues. The CDR3 is CASSPFEGGYTF. CDR3 sequence (DNA): TGTGCCAGCAGTCCTTTCGAGGGTGGCTACACCTTC.

V gene TRBV5-4 combines with J gene TRBJ1-5; the D is unclear. The CDR3 is made up of 13 amino acids. Per the germline V gene, CDR1 is SGHNT and CDR2 is YYREEE (reference sequence). V was cut by 4 bases and J by 7 bases, with 12 bases left in between. The CDR3, as DNA: TGTGCCAGCAGCAGAGACAACGCCCAGCCCCAGCATTTT. Its protein is CASSRDNAQPQHF. The variable domain in full, completed from reference TRBV5-4 and TRBJ1-5, reads ETGVTQSPTHLIKTRGQQVTLRCSSQSGHNTVSWYQQALGQGPQFIFQYYREEENGRGNFPPRFSGLQFPNYSSELNVNALELDDSALYLCASSRDNAQPQHFGDGTRLSIL.

The gene calls are TRBV28 and TRBJ1-2; D is possibly TRBD1 (6 bases). The CDR3 runs to 15 residues. Germline values: CDR1 MDHEN, CDR2 SYDVKM. Trimming left V 4 bases short and J 2 bases short, with 14 bases between. The CDR3 loop is CASSSQGESNYGYTF. The CDR3 nucleotides are TGTGCCAGCAGTTCACAGGGTGAGTCGAACTATGGCTACACCTTC.

The chain is built from TRBV5-4 and TRBJ2-1, with 8 bases matching TRBD1. The V gene end was trimmed by 0 bases and the J gene end by 5 bases; junction bases not matched to a gene: 4. Looked up from germline, CDR1 is SGHNT and CDR2 is YYREEE (reference sequence). The CDR3 length is 15 residues. CDR3 sequence: CASSLAGQGNNEQFF. The CDR3 DNA is TGTGCCAGCAGCTTGGCAGGACAGGGAAACAATGAGCAGTTCTTC.

In DNA, the CDR3 is TGTGCCAGTTTACGGGACAGGTCGAGCTCCTACAATGAGCAGTTCTTC. Residues: CASLRDRSSSYNEQFF. V is TRBV25-1 and J is TRBJ2-1; TRBD1 agrees at 8 bases. The CDR3 length is 16 residues. Germline assignment: CDR1 MGHDK and CDR2 SYGVNS. V was clipped by 9 bases and J by 0 bases; unmatched bases: 10.

A single count supports this clone. The CDR3 sequence: CASSLTGQPNYGYTF. The CDR3 nucleotides are TGTGCCAGCAGCTTAACGGGGCAGCCTAACTATGGCTACACCTTC. The chain links TRBV7-2 to TRBJ1-2; D perhaps matches TRBD1 (5 bases). The V end lost 2 bases, the J end lost 0 bases, and 10 bases lay between the germline ends. The CDR3 loop spans 15 amino acids. Germline V lookup: CDR1 SGHTA, CDR2 FQGNSA.

This clone is a singleton in its sample. The gene calls are TRBV5-6 and TRBJ1-4; 7 bases line up with TRBD1. The trim removed 4 bases at V and 3 bases at J, leaving 3 bases unmatched. CDR3 length: 14 amino acids. Germline V gene lookup returns CDR1 SGHDT and CDR2 YYEEEE. CDR3 sequence reads: CASSIGQANEKLFF. The CDR3, as DNA: TGTGCCAGCAGCATAGGACAGGCTAATGAAAAACTGTTTTTT.

The chain uses TRBV10-1 and TRBJ1-5; possible D gene TRBD1, 6 bases. This CDR3 has 14 amino acids. The V and J ends lost 5 bases and 1 base respectively, with 9 bases between them. The germline gives CDR1 WNHNN, CDR2 SYGVQD (reference sequence). This CDR3 reads CASSWTESNQPQHF. The CDR3 nucleotides are TGCGCCAGCAGTTGGACAGAAAGCAATCAGCCCCAGCATTTT.

V is TRBV7-9 and J is TRBJ1-1; possibly TRBD1 for D (6 bases). The CDR3 has 16 residues. The V and J ends lost 4 bases and 6 bases respectively, with 21 bases between them. The germline CDR1 and CDR2 sequences are SEHNR and FQNEAQ (reference sequence). In DNA, the CDR3 is TGTGCCAGCAGCTCTTCCGGGACCCCGGAGGGGGCTGAAGCTTTCTTT. This encodes CASSSSGTPEGAEAFF. The full variable domain, completed using reference TRBV7-9 and TRBJ1-1, is DTGVSQNPRHKITKRGQNVTFRCDPISEHNRLYWYRQTLGQGPEFLTYFQNEAQLEKSRLLSDRFSAERPKGSFSTLEIQRTEQGDSAMYLCASSSSGTPEGAEAFFGQGTRLTVV.

The chain employs TRBV29-1 and TRBJ2-7, with 7 bases aligning to TRBD1. Unmatched junction bases numbered 6, after V lost 1 base and J lost 6 bases. The length of the CDR3 is 13 residues. Germline V gene sequence: CDR1 SQVTM, CDR2 ANQGSEA. DNA for the CDR3: TGCAGCGTTGAAGTACAGGGGCACGGCGAGCAGTACTTC. This sequence encodes CSVEVQGHGEQYF.

The chain has TRBV5-8 and TRBJ2-7, with D perhaps assigned TRBD1 or TRBD2 (5 bases each). This CDR3 has 16 amino acids. V was pared by 0 bases and J by 2 bases, with 15 bases between. Per germline, CDR1 SGHTS and CDR2 YDEGEE. The CDR3 loop reads CASSLVRGVTPYEQYF. The CDR3 DNA reads as TGTGCCAGCAGCTTGGTGAGGGGAGTTACACCCTACGAGCAGTACTTC.

The J gene is TRBJ1-2, the V gene TRBV28; a weak D match, TRBD1 (5 bases). This CDR3 region has 15 residues. Trimming shortened V by 10 bases and J by 2 bases, and 20 bases separated the two germline ends. The germline V gene encodes CDR1 MDHEN and CDR2 SYDVKM. CDR3: CAIIPAEGKNYGYTF. Here the CDR3 DNA reads TGTGCCATCATCCCCGCAGAGGGGAAGAACTATGGCTACACCTTC.

The rearrangement joins TRBV7-2 to TRBJ2-7, with 11 bases matching TRBD2. V was clipped by 0 bases and J by 5 bases; unmatched bases: 3. The CDR3 loop spans 15 amino acids. Germline CDR1 is SGHTA and CDR2 is FQGNSA. CDR3 coding DNA: TGTGCCAGCAGCTTAGCGGGACTAGCGGTTCACGAGCAGTACTTC. Translated: CASSLAGLAVHEQYF.

The DNA for the CDR3 is TGTGCCAGCAGTACCCAGACAGGGGGCAATCAGCCCCAGCATTTT. This sequence encodes CASSTQTGGNQPQHF. J is TRBJ1-5 and V is TRBV2, with TRBD1 matching 8 bases. V gave up 5 bases and J gave up 2 bases; unmatched junction bases: 5. Germline V gene data show CDR1 as SNHLY and CDR2 as FYNNEI. CDR3 length equals 15 residues.

V and J are TRBV12-1 and TRBJ2-1; the table calls TRBD2, which could not be checked here. TRBV12-1 is a listed pseudogene. The CDR3 sequence is 15 residues long. The CDR3 sequence: CASSFLAPRYNEQFF. The CDR3 nucleotides are TGTGCCAGCAGCTTTCTAGCACCCCGTTACAATGAGCAGTTCTTC.

A single count supports this clone. The V gene is TRBV10-3, the J gene TRBJ1-4, with 9 bases identical to TRBD1. The CDR3 runs 15 residues. Per germline, CDR1 ENHRY and CDR2 SYGVKD. The trim removed 6 bases at V and 6 bases at J, leaving 8 bases unmatched. Written as DNA, the CDR3 is TGTGCCATCAGGCCCACGGACAGGGGAGATGAAAAACTGTTTTTT. Residues: CAIRPTDRGDEKLFF.

This chain joins TRBV19 and TRBJ1-5, with no clear D. CDR3 length: 15 residues. Looked up from germline, CDR1 is LNHDA and CDR2 is SQIVND (reference sequence). V dropped 3 bases and J dropped 0 bases, with 9 bases sitting between them. The CDR3 loop is CASSIDRYSNQPQHF. CDR3 coding DNA: TGTGCCAGTAGTATCGACCGTTATAGCAATCAGCCCCAGCATTTT.

This clone was recorded only once. The V call is TRBV2, the J call TRBJ2-7, with D unresolved. Germline V CDR1 and CDR2: SNHLY, FYNNEI. The CDR3 runs to 14 residues. The ends were cut back, 0 bases at V and 3 bases at J, with 9 bases in the middle. CDR3 sequence: CASSEAYGDYEQYF. The DNA of the CDR3 is TGTGCCAGCAGTGAAGCGTATGGGGACTACGAGCAGTACTTC. Full variable domain (remainder filled in from reference TRBV2 and TRBJ2-7): EPEVTQTPSHQVTQMGQEVILRCVPISNHLYFYWYRQILGQKVEFLVSFYNNEISEKSEIFDDQFSVERPDGSNFTLKIRSTKLEDSAMYFCASSEAYGDYEQYFGPGTRLTVT.

The chain carries TRBV13 and TRBJ2-2; 7 nucleotides line up with TRBD2. J was trimmed by 6 bases and V by 5 bases; bases with no gene match: 12. The CDR3 is 16 residues long. CDR1 PRHDT and CDR2 FYEKMQ come from the germline V gene (reference sequence). CDR3 loop: CASSPRDYFRPGELFF. The CDR3 DNA sequence: TGTGCCAGCAGCCCGCGGGACTACTTCAGGCCCGGGGAGCTGTTTTTT.

The CDR3 DNA reads as TGTGCCAGTAGTATTACCGGAGCTAGCACAGATACGCAGTATTTT. This gives the protein CASSITGASTDTQYF. The V and J genes are TRBV19 and TRBJ2-3; no firm D call. CDR1 is LNHDA, CDR2 SQIVND, per germline (reference sequence). Trimming stripped 3 bases from V and 0 bases from J, with 10 bases between. The CDR3 is made up of 15 amino acids.